The sequence of this T cell receptor (beta chain) was determined in a study of blood T cells in healthy people across ages. Total RNA extraction produced at least 5.5 micrograms (per sample) for the study. This clonotype was detected a few times. Through a sample-barcoded 5' primer and a J-beta primer mix, a second PCR was run for roughly 6 to 12 cycles. Each CDR3 protein gets one entry after TCRdb re-called the 5' RACE reads with MiXCR. The sample holds around 1,100,000 distinct CDR3 sequences; roughly two fifths are singletons and the top ten take about 12%. Germline values: CDR1 DFQATT, CDR2 SNEGSKA (reference sequence). This CDR3 is 13 amino acids long. V was cut by 0 bases and J by 4 bases, with 9 bases left in between.

Sample: blood. The genes are TRBV20-1 and TRBJ1-2; D unclear. The TCR comes from a man younger than 35 in good health. DNA of the CDR3: TGCAGTGCTAGAGATTTGCGGGTCTATGGCTACACCTTC. Encoded protein: CSARDLRVYGYTF.